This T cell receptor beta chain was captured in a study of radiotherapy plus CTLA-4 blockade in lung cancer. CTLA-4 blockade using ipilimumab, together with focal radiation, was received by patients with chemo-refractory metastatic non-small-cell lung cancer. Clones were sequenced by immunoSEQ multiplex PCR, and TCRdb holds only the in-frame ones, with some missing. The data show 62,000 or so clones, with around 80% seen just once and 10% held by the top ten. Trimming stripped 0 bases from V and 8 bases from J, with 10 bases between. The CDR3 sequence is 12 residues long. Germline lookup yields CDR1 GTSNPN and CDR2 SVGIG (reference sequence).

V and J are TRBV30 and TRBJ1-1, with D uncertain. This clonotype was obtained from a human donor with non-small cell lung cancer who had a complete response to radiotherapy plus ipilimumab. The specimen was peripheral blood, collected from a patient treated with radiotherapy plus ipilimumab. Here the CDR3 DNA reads TGTGCCTGGAGTGTAATATCAGAGGAAGCTTTCTTT. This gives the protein CAWSVISEEAFF. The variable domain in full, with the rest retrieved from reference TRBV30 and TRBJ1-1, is SQTIHQWPATLVQPVGSPLSLECTVEGTSNPNLYWYRQAAGRGLQLLFYSVGIGQISSEVPQNLSASRPQDRQFILSSKKLLLSDSGFYLCAWSVISEEAFFGQGTRLTVV.